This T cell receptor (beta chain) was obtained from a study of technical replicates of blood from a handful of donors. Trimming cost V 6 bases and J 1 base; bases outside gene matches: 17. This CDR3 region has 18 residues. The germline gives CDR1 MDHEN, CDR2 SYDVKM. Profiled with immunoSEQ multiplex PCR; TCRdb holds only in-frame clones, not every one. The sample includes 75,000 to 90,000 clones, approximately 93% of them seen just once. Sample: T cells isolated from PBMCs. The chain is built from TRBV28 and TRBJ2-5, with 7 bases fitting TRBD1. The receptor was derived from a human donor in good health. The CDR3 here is CASSLRQGLSDFQETQYF. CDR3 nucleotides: TGTGCCAGCAGCTTAAGACAGGGTCTGTCCGACTTCCAAGAGACCCAGTACTTC.